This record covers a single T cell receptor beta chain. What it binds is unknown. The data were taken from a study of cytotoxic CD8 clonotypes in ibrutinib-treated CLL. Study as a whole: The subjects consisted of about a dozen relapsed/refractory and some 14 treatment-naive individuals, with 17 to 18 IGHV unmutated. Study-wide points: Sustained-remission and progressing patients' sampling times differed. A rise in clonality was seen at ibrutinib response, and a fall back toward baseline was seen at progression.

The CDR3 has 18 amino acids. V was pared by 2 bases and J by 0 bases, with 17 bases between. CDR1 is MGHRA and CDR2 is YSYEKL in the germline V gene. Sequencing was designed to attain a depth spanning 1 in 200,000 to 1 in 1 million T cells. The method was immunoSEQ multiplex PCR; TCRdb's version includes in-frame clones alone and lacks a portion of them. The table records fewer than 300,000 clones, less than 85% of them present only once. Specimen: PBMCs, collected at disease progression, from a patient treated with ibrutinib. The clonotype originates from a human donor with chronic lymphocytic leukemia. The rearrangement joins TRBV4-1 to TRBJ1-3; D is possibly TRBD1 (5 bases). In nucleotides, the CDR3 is TGCGCCAGCAGCCAAAGGGGTATGGAGATGGGCTCTGGAAACACCATATATTTT. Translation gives CASSQRGMEMGSGNTIYF.